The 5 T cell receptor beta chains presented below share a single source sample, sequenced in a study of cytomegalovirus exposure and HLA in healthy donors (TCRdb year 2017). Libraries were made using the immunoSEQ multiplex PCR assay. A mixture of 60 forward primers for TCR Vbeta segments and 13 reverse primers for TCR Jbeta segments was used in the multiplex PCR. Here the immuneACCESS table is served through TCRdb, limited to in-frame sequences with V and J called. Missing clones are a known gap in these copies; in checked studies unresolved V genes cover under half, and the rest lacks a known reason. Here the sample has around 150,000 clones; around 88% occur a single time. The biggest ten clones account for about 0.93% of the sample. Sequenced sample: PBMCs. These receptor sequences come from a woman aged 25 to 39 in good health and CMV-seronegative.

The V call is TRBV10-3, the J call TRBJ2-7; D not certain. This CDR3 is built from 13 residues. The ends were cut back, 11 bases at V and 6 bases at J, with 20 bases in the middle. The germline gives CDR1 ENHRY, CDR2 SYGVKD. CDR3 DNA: TGTGCCTCAAATTACGACGGGTTCTCCGAGCAGTACTTC. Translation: CASNYDGFSEQYF.

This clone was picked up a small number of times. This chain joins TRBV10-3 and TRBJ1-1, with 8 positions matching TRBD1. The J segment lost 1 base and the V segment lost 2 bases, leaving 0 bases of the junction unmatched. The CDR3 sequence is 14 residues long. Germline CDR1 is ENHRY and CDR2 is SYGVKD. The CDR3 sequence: CAISEGQGNTEAFF. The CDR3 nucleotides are TGTGCCATCAGTGAGGGACAGGGGAACACTGAAGCTTTCTTT.

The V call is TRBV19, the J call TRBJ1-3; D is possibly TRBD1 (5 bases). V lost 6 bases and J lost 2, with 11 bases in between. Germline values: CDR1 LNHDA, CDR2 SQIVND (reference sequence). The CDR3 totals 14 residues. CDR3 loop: CASSPRGAGNTIYF. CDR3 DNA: TGTGCCAGTAGCCCACGGGGGGCTGGAAACACCATATATTTT.

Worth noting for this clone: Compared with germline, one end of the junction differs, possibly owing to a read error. The CDR3 protein is CASSYGAGSYVQYF. As DNA, the CDR3 is TGTGCCAGCAGTTACGGTGCAGGCTCCTACGTGCAGTACTTC. The chain combines TRBV6-6 with TRBJ2-7, with D uncertain. The CDR3 length is 14 residues. The germline gives CDR1 MNHNY, CDR2 SVGAGI (reference sequence).

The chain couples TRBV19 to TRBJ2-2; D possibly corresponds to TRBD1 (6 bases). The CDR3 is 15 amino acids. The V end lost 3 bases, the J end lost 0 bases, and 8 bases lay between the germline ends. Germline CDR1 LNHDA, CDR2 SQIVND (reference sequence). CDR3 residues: CASSIQGTNTGELFF. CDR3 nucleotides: TGTGCCAGTAGTATTCAGGGGACGAACACCGGGGAGCTGTTTTTT. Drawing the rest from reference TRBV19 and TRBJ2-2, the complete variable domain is DGGITQSPKYLFRKEGQNVTLSCEQNLNHDAMYWYRQDPGQGLRLIYYSQIVNDFQKGDIAEGYSVSREKKESFPLTVTSAQKNPTAFYLCASSIQGTNTGELFFGEGSRLTVL.